These 13 T cell receptor beta chains were sequenced from one sample in a study of blood T cells in healthy people across ages. A second roughly 6 to 12 cycle PCR used barcoded and J-beta primers. Using its own MiXCR run on the 5' RACE reads, TCRdb lists one record per CDR3 protein. The table records hundreds of thousands of distinct CDR3 sequences, approximately 47% of them present only once. The sample consisted of blood. The receptors originated from a man in his sixties in good health.

The rearrangement joins TRBV27 to TRBJ2-7, with D unresolved. V was pared by 3 bases and J by 0 bases, with 9 bases between. Germline CDR1 reads MNHEY; CDR2 reads SMNVEV (reference sequence). CDR3 length: 14 amino acids. The CDR3 nucleotides read TGTGCCAGCAGTTTCCAGCCGAGCTCCTACGAGCAGTACTTC. It yields the protein CASSFQPSSYEQYF.

The chain couples TRBV3-1 to TRBJ2-6; the D gene is possibly TRBD1 (6 bases). The CDR3 sequence is 18 residues long. Trimming took off 1 base at V and 0 bases at J, with 13 bases between the two ends. Germline values: CDR1 LGHDT, CDR2 YNNKEL (reference sequence). Here the CDR3 DNA reads TGTGCCAGCAGCCAAGTAGGGGACAACAACTCTGGGGCCAACGTCCTGACTTTC. Protein product: CASSQVGDNNSGANVLTF.

This chain links TRBV7-9 with TRBJ2-7; 8 bases line up with TRBD1. The CDR3 has 17 amino acids. The J segment lost 3 bases and the V segment lost 5 bases, leaving 15 bases of the junction unmatched. The germline gives CDR1 SEHNR, CDR2 FQNEAQ (reference sequence). The CDR3 reads CASSRRGQAFFYYEQYF. In DNA, the CDR3 is TGTGCCAGCAGCAGGAGGGGACAGGCTTTTTTTTACTACGAGCAGTACTTC.

The chain recombines TRBV24-1 with TRBJ2-1; a possible D gene is TRBD2 (5 bases). V lost 0 bases and J 4 bases, leaving 12 bases between the germline ends. The germline CDR1 and CDR2 sequences are KGHDR and SFDVKD. The CDR3 is 16 amino acids. The CDR3 DNA reads TGTGCCACCAGTGATTTGGAGTTTGGCGGGTACAATGAGCAGTTCTTC. The encoded protein is CATSDLEFGGYNEQFF.

The J gene is TRBJ2-3, the V gene TRBV11-1; D is tentatively TRBD1 or TRBD2 (5 bases each). Per germline, CDR1 SGHAT and CDR2 FQDESV (reference sequence). V lost 4 bases to trimming and J lost 2 bases, with 16 bases between them. CDR3 length equals 16 residues. The CDR3 DNA is TGTGCCAGCAGCTCACGGGGACGCGCTGCCACAGATACGCAGTATTTT. This sequence encodes CASSSRGRAATDTQYF.

The J gene is TRBJ2-6, the V gene TRBV5-1; no clear D. V shed 4 bases and J shed 0 bases, with 11 bases lying between them. The CDR3 extends over 16 amino acids. Per germline, CDR1 SGHRS and CDR2 YFSETQ. The CDR3 loop is CASSSSTGSGANVLTF. The CDR3 region has the DNA TGCGCCAGCAGCAGTAGCACGGGCTCTGGGGCCAACGTCCTGACTTTC.

This clonotype appeared many times. A much more abundant neighbour one base away suggests this may be a read error. The chain is built from TRBV7-2 and TRBJ2-7; 9 bases agree with TRBD2. Germline V CDR1 and CDR2: SGHTA, FQGNSA. The CDR3 has 13 amino acids. V shed 8 bases, J shed 7 bases, and the junction held 9 bases outside the gene matches. The CDR3 loop reads CASRRAGGSEQYF. CDR3 in DNA: TGTGCCAGCCGACGAGCGGGAGGAAGTGAGCAGTACTTC.

This sequence joins TRBV4-3 and TRBJ1-4; no reliable D call. The CDR3 length is 15 residues. CDR1 is LGHNA and CDR2 is YSLEER in the germline V gene. Trimming pared 4 bases from V and 1 base from J, leaving 10 bases between. The CDR3 DNA follows: TGCGCCAGCAGCCCTGGCGTGCTAACTAATGAAAAACTGTTTTTT. Translating gives CASSPGVLTNEKLFF.

CDR3 protein: CASSEGRTINYGYTF. CDR3 nucleotide sequence: TGTGCCAGCAGTGAGGGACGGACAATTAACTATGGCTACACCTTC. This sequence joins TRBV6-1 and TRBJ1-2; a weak D match, TRBD1 (5 bases). The CDR3 consists of 15 residues. Per the germline V gene, CDR1 is MNHNS and CDR2 is SASEGT. The V gene lost 3 bases and the J gene lost 1 base, with 12 bases spanning the gap.

In its sample, this clonotype ranks as medium-sized. V usage is TRBV3-1 and J usage is TRBJ2-5; D might be TRBD2 (6 bases). V dropped 5 bases and J dropped 9 bases, with 16 bases sitting between them. CDR1 and CDR2 (germline): LGHDT, YNNKEL (reference sequence). This CDR3 contains 13 residues. The CDR3 is CASSKGGFRSQYF. DNA for the CDR3: TGTGCCAGCAGCAAGGGAGGCTTTCGGTCCCAGTACTTC.

The chain links TRBV29-1 to TRBJ2-1, with a possible D match to TRBD1 (6 bases). Germline values: CDR1 SQVTM, CDR2 ANQGSEA. Trimming took off 7 bases at V and 9 bases at J, with 16 bases between the two ends. The CDR3 has 12 residues. CDR3 in DNA: TGCAGCGGTAACAGGGCGCCTAGTGAGCAGTTCTTC. Amino acids: CSGNRAPSEQFF.

This clonotype has just a few counts. V and J are TRBV4-3 and TRBJ2-1; 9 bases match TRBD2. Germline V gene data show CDR1 as LGHNA and CDR2 as YSLEER. The CDR3 contains 16 residues. With V trimmed by 2 bases and J by 7 bases, 9 bases remained unmatched. CDR3 in DNA: TGCGCCAGCAGCCAACGCCGCGGGAGGGCCGGGAATGAGCAGTTCTTC. It translates to CASSQRRGRAGNEQFF.

The V call is TRBV4-1, the J call TRBJ2-3; 8 nucleotides match TRBD2. The V gene's germline CDR1 is MGHRA and CDR2 YSYEKL. Trimming took 0 bases from V and 8 from J; bases not matched to a gene: 7. The CDR3 has 15 amino acids. The CDR3 coding sequence is TGCGCCAGCAGCCAAGAACCGGGAGGGACTGTTACGCAGTATTTT. Translation gives CASSQEPGGTVTQYF.